Reported below is one TCR beta chain. This clonotype was found a few times. Which antigen it targets is not known. The sample holds no much larger clone one base away, and base qualities are not on file. A patient counted as having stable Graves' hyperthyroidism if no progression to ophthalmopathy occurred over 18 months of follow-up. Hyperthyroidism patients were aged 18 to 65 years and newly diagnosed, with disease duration of less than 2 months. Any patient with an uncontrolled infection, another autoimmune disease, pregnancy or lactation was excluded. Diagnoses were based on clinical symptoms, serum thyroxine and TRAb, thyroid ultrasound and orbital computed tomography. PBMCs were separated from roughly 9.6 ml of fresh peripheral blood using Ficoll-Paque density gradient centrifugation. Total RNA was extracted using Trizol reagent, and RNA quality was assessed on an Agilent 2100 Bioanalyzer. The sample comes from a study of T cells in Graves' hyperthyroidism and ophthalmopathy (dated by TCRdb to about 2019). Regarding the research as a whole: Peripheral blood was sampled at the time of initial diagnosis, prior to any treatment. A discovery cohort of about a hundred patients, roughly 43 with Graves' ophthalmopathy and more than 55 with stable Graves' hyperthyroidism, was used to find distinguishing TCR V-J signatures. Whether ophthalmopathy could be predicted prospectively was tested in an independent validation cohort made up of under 20 hyperthyroidism patients plus 17 patients who later progressed to ophthalmopathy. The 75 to 100 discovery patients were randomly divided into training and test sets at a 7:3 ratio. The study also compared thyroid tissue and blood T-cell repertoires from 5 to 7 Graves' hyperthyroidism patients. Following sampling, methimazole starting at 30 mg daily was given to hyperthyroidism patients, and high-dose intravenous methylprednisolone was given to ophthalmopathy patients. According to the paper, TCR Vbeta CDR3 sequencing was carried out on around 140 peripheral blood samples, which came from approximately 41 ophthalmopathy, approximately 78 hyperthyroidism and 17 progressor patients.

The TCR beta CDR3 regions were amplified from RNA transcripts. The TCR CDR3 was subjected to a first round of RT-PCR using the HTBI primer set and the Qiagen OneStep RT-PCR kit. Libraries were constructed in a second round of multiplex PCR, after which size selection and purification were carried out. The libraries were sequenced on an Illumina HiSeq2000 using paired-end 100 bp reads. In the paper's pipeline: Raw data were processed with SOAPnuke, discarding reads with adapters, uncalled bases, mean Phred below 15, or no exact constant-primer or identifier match. COPE v1.2.5 was used to merge the high-quality paired reads, and each unique nucleotide sequence was defined as a clonotype. Clonotypes were aligned to IMGT TRBV, TRBD and TRBJ reference segments using MiTCR v1.1. The analysis included only V-J combinations with a frequency above 0.0001, which together covered approximately 99% of the repertoires. A TCS score was defined as the ratio of F50 (clonal expansion) to E x V (chaos), with BLOSUM62-based TCRdist applied between CDR3 peptides within each V-J. Welch's t-statistics and random forest reduced roughly 540 V-J features to about 13, which were used in a naive Bayes classifier (R e1071). In-frame beta chains were kept once TCRdb had trimmed the public reads at Q25 with fastp and called clones with MiXCR. Entries are consolidated by CDR3 protein sequence, retaining the most common genes and DNA. TCRdb's processing, not the authors', yielded these V and J calls. The sample table lists roughly 740,000 distinct CDR3 sequences, less than 20% of them with a count of one. In total, the top ten clones hold around 7.7% of the sample.

V loses 6 bases of germline sequence and J loses 3 bases, and the interval between the two ends is 12 bases. Based on the germline V gene, the CDR1 and CDR2 sequences are SGHTA and FQGNSA. The CDR3 measures 13 amino acids from cysteine to phenylalanine. Solely the CDR3 DNA is kept, with 39 bases framed from the first base. General findings and caveats noted by the study authors: Most expanded thyroid clonotypes (frequency above 0.001) were also found in blood, which suggests that blood repertoires may mirror thyroid immune responses. During validation, the model predicted progression to ophthalmopathy a median of about 6.5 months ahead of onset, with almost 71% sensitivity and 72% to 85% specificity. In cross-validation, a model built on a 13 V-J signature told ophthalmopathy apart from stable hyperthyroidism with 87.88% sensitivity and approximately 81% specificity, and in testing the same model reached 80%/75%. No statistical method was used to fix the sample size in advance, and group allocation was not hidden from the investigators.

The receptor chain draws on TRBV7-2 and TRBJ2-7; too little of a D gene remains to name it. Sequencing used blood. The TCR comes from a man in his late teens or twenties with Graves' hyperthyroidism. The DNA sequence is TGTGCCAGCAGTCTCCTCACGGGCTACGAGCAGTACTTC. Its coded protein is CASSLLTGYEQYF.